Given below is one TCR beta chain in context. Antigen unknown. The V end lost 6 bases, the J end lost 7 bases, and 9 bases lay between the germline ends. This CDR3 is built from 11 residues. Per germline, CDR1 DFQATT and CDR2 SNEGSKA (reference sequence). This record belongs to a study of PD-1 blockade in classical Hodgkin lymphoma. Regarding the study as a whole: Complete responders' baseline diversity resembled that of newly diagnosed patients. Reports described newly diagnosed patients as having lower baseline TCR diversity than healthy donors. By C4D1 there was a significant rise in CD4+ TCR diversity but not in CD8+ TCR diversity.

Every single patient, without exception, relapsed after autologous stem cell transplantation, and brentuximab vedotin exposure varied. Clones were sequenced by immunoSEQ multiplex PCR, and TCRdb holds only the in-frame ones, with some missing. The table has nearly 55,000 clones, over 70% seen once. This TCR came from a human donor with classical Hodgkin lymphoma. This specimen was peripheral blood mononuclear cells (PBMCs), taken at baseline. The rearrangement joins TRBV20-1 to TRBJ2-2; the D is unclear. In DNA, the CDR3 is TGCAGTGCAGCCGCCTACGGGGAGCTGTTTTTT. Amino acids: CSAAAYGELFF.